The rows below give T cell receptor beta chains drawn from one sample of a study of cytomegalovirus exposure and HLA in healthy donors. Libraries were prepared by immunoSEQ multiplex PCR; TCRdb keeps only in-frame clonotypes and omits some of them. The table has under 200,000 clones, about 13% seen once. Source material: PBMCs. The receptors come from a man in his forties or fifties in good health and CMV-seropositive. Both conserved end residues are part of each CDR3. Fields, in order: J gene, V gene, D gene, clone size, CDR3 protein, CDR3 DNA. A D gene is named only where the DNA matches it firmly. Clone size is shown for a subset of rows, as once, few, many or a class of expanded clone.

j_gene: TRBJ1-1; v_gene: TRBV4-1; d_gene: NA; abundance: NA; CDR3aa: CASSQVPHLNTEAFF; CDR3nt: TGCGCCAGCAGCCAAGTCCCTCACTTGAACACTGAAGCTTTCTTT
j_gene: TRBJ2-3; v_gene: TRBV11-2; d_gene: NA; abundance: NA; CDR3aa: CASSLASTDTQYF; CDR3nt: TGTGCCAGCAGCTTAGCTAGCACAGATACGCAGTATTTT
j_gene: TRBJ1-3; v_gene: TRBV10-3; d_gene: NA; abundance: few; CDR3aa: CAISRGAGNTIYF; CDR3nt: TGTGCCATCAGCCGGGGGGCCGGAAACACCATATATTTT
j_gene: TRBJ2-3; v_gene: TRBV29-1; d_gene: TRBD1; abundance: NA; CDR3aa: CSATGIGVTDTQYF; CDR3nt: TGCAGCGCGACAGGGATCGGGGTAACAGATACGCAGTATTTT
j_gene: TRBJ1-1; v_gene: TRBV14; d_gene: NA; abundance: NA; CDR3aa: CASSQGQGGEAFF; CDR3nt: TGTGCCAGCAGCCAAGGTCAGGGTGGTGAAGCTTTCTTT
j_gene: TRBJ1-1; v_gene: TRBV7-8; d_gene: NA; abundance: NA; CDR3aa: CASSSDRAEAFF; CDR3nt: TGTGCCAGCAGCTCAGACAGAGCCGAAGCTTTCTTT
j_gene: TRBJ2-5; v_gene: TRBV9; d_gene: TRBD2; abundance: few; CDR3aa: CASSVSLLAGGETQYF; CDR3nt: TGTGCCAGCAGCGTTTCGCTACTAGCGGGGGGAGAGACCCAGTACTTC
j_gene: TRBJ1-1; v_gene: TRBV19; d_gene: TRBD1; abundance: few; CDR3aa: CASSSTQQGPNTEAFF; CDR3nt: TGTGCCAGTAGCTCAACCCAACAGGGGCCGAACACTGAAGCTTTCTTT
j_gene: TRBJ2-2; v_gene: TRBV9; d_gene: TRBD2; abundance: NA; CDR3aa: CASSVGLANGELFF; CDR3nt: TGTGCCAGCAGCGTAGGACTAGCGAACGGGGAGCTGTTTTTT
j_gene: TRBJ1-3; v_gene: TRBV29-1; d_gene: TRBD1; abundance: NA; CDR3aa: CSVELFDRDSGNTIYF; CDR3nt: TGCAGCGTTGAACTTTTCGACAGGGACTCTGGAAACACCATATATTTT
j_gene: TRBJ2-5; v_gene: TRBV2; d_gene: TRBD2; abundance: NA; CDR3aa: CASRIGTSGGLVGQETQYF; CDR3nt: TGTGCCAGCAGGATCGGGACTAGCGGGGGGCTCGTAGGGCAAGAGACCCAGTACTTC
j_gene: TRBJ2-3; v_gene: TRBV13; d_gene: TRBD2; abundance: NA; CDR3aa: CASSLEAGGRTDTQYF; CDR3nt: TGTGCCAGCAGCTTAGAAGCGGGGGGGCGCACAGATACGCAGTATTTT
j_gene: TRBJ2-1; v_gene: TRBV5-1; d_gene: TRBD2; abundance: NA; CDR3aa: CASSSPGGSSYNEQFF; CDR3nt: TGCGCCAGCAGCAGCCCGGGAGGGAGCTCCTACAATGAGCAGTTCTTC
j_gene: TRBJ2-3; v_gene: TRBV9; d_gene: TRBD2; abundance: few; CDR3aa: CASSVALAGGPDTQYF; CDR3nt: TGTGCCAGCAGCGTAGCACTAGCGGGGGGGCCGGATACGCAGTATTTT
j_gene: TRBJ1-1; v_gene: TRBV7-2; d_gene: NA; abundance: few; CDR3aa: CASSLDPPGRGGTEAFF; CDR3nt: TGTGCCAGCAGCTTAGATCCCCCGGGGAGGGGCGGCACTGAAGCTTTCTTT
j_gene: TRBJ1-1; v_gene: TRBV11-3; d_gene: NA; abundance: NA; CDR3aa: CASSLEGGGDTEAFF; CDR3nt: TGTGCCAGCAGCCTAGAAGGAGGCGGGGACACTGAAGCTTTCTTT
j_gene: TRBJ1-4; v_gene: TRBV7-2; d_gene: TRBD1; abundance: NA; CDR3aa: CASSLGQGPATNEKLFF; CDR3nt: TGTGCCAGCAGCCTAGGACAGGGGCCTGCAACTAATGAAAAACTGTTTTTT